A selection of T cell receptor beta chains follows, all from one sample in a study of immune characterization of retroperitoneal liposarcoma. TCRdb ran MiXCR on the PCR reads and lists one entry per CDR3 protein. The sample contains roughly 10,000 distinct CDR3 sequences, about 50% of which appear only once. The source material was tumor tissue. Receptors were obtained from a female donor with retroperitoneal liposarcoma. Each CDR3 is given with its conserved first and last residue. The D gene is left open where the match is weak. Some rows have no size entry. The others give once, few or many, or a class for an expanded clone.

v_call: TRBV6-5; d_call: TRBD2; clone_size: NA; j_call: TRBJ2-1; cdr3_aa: CASGDYEQLF; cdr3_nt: TGTGCCAGCGGGGACTATGAGCAGTTGTTC
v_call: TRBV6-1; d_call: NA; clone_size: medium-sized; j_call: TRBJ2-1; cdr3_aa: CASSEGGTLETQFF; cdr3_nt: TGTGCCAGCAGTGAAGGTGGGACCCTGGAGACCCAGTTCTTC
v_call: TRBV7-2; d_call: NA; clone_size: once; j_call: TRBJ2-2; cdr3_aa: CASSLLSPNTGELFF; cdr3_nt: TGTGCCAGCAGCCTTCTGAGCCCGAACACCGGGGAGCTGTTTTTT
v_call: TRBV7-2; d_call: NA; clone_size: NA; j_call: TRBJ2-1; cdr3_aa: CASSQCRVEQFF; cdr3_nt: TGTGCCAGCAGCCAGTGCAGGGTGGAGCAGTTCTTC
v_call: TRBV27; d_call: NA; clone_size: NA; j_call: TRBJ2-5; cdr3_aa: CASSLSGPIGGTQYF; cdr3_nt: TGTGCCAGCAGTTTATCGGGACCCATTGGTGGGACCCAGTACTTC
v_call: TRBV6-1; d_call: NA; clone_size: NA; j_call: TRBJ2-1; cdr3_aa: CASRDLLITYNEQFF; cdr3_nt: TGTGCCAGCCGAGACCTCCTTATTACCTACAATGAGCAGTTCTTC
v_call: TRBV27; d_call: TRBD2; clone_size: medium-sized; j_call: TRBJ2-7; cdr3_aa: CASSPALAGAEQYF; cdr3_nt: TGTGCCAGCAGCCCCGCACTAGCGGGGGCTGAGCAGTACTTC
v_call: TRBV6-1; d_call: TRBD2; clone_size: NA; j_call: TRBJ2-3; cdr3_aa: CASSESGGGPTDTQYF; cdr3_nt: TGTGCCAGCAGTGAATCGGGGGGGGGCCCCACAGATACGCAGTATTTT
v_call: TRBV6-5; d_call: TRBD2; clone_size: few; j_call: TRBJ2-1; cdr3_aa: CASGREFPNEQFF; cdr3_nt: TGTGCCAGCGGGCGGGAGTTTCCAAATGAGCAGTTCTTC
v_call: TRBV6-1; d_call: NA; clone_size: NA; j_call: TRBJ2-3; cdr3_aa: CASSRDFGGTDTQYF; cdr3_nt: TGTGCCAGCAGCCGGGACTTCGGCGGCACAGATACGCAGTATTTT
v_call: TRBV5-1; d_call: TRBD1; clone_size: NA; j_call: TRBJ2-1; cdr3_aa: CASTRTGPRVEQFF; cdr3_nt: TGCGCCAGCACGAGGACAGGCCCGAGGGTTGAGCAGTTCTTC
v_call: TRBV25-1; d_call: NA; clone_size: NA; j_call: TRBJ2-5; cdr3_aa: CASSEGRLEQYF; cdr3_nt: TGTGCCAGCAGTGAAGGTCGGCTTGAGCAGTACTTC
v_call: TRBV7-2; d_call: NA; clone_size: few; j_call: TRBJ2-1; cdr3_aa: CASSLARLVRAQETQFF; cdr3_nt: TGTGCCAGCAGCTTAGCGAGACTAGTTAGGGCCCAAGAGACCCAGTTCTTC
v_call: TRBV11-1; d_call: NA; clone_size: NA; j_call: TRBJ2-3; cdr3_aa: CASSFGAGSDTQYF; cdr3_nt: TGTGCCAGCAGCTTCGGGGCGGGCTCAGATACGCAGTATTTT
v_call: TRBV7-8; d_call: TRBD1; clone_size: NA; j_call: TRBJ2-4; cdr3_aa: CASTAGTGYNEQYF; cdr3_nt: TGTGCCAGCACCGCCGGGACAGGGTACAATGAGCAGTACTTC
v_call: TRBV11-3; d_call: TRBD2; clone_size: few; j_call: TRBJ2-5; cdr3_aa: CASSLELAGDGDEQYF; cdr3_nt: TGTGCCAGCAGCTTAGAATTAGCGGGAGACGGCGATGAGCAGTACTTC
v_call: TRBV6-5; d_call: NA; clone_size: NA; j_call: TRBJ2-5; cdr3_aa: CASSYSSRQETQYF; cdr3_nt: TGTGCCAGCAGTTACTCGAGTCGTCAAGAGACCCAGTACTTC
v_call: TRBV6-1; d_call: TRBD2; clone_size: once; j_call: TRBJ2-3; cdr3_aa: CASMEASGSDTQYF; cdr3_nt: TGTGCCAGCATGGAAGCTAGCGGGAGTGATACGCAGTATTTT
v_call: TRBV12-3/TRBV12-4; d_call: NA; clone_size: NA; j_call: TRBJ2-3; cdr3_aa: CASLGPVTQYF; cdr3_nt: TGTGCCAGCCTTGGCCCTGTTACGCAGTATTTT
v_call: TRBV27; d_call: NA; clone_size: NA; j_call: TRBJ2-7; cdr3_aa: CASSNLGRGATYEQYF; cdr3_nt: TGTGCCAGCAGTAACTTAGGTCGGGGGGCAACCTACGAGCAGTACTTC
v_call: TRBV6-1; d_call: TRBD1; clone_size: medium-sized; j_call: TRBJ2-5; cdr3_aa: CASVWTGRETQYF; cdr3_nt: TGTGCCAGCGTCTGGACAGGACGAGAGACCCAGTACTTC
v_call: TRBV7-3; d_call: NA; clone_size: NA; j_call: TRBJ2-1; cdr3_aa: CASSSTLSDQETQFF; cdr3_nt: TGTGCCAGCAGCTCTACTCTCAGCGACCAAGAGACCCAGTTCTTC
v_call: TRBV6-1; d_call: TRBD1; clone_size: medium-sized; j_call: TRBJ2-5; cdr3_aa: CASSAWTGGAETQYF; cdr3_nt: TGTGCCAGCAGTGCCTGGACAGGGGGTGCGGAGACCCAGTACTTC
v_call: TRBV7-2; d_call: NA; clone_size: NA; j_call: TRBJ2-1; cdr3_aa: CASRVVPGHEQFF; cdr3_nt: TGTGCCAGCAGAGTGGTGCCGGGACATGAGCAGTTCTTC
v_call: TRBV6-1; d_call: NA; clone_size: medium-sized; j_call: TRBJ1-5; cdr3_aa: CASTRGGSNQPQHF; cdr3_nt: TGTGCCAGCACTAGGGGGGGTAGCAATCAGCCCCAGCATTTT
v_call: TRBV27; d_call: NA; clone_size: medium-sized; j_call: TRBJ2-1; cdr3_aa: CASSVQRNRNEQFF; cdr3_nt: TGTGCCAGCAGCGTGCAAAGGAATCGGAATGAGCAGTTCTTC
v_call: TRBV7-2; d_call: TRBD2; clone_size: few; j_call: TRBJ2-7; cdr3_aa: CASSLGREVYNEQYF; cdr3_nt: TGTGCCAGCAGCTTAGGGCGGGAGGTATACAATGAGCAGTACTTC
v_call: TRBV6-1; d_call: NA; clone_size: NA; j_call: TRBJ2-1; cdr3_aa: CASSEIGASYNEQFF; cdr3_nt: TGTGCCAGCAGTGAAATCGGGGCATCCTACAATGAGCAGTTCTTC
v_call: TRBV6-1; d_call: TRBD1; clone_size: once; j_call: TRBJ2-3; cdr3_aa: CASTPGGDTDTQYF; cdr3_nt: TGTGCCAGTACCCCAGGGGGTGATACAGATACGCAGTATTTT
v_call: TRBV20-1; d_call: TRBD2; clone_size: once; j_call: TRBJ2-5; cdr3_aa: CSAIAGKETQYF; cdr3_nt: TGCAGTGCCATAGCGGGTAAAGAGACCCAGTACTTC
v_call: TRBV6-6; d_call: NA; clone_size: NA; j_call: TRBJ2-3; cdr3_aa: CASSQSGSTDTQYF; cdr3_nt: TGTGCCAGCAGTCAAAGCGGGTCCACAGATACGCAGTATTTT
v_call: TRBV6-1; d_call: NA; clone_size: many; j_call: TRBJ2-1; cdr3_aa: CASSEEGVLQETQFF; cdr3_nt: TGTGCCAGCAGTGAAGAGGGAGTGCTGCAAGAGACCCAGTTCTTC
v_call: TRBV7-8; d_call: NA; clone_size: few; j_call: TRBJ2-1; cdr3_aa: CASSLSRRVTVLVSETQFF; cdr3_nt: TGTGCCAGCAGCTTAAGTCGCAGGGTGACCGTTTTGGTTAGTGAGACCCAGTTCTTC
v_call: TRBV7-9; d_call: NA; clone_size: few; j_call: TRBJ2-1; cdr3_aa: CASSLVPGAHYNEQFF; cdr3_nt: TGTGCCAGCAGCTTAGTCCCCGGGGCACACTACAATGAGCAGTTCTTC
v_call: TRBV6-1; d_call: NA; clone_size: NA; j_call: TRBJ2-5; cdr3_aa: CASSETRAETQYF; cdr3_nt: TGTGCCAGCAGTGAAACCAGGGCGGAGACCCAGTACTTC
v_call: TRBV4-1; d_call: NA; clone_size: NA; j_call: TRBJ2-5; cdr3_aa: CASSQVGSGRETQYF; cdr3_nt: TGCGCCAGCAGCCAAGTCGGGTCGGGGCGAGAGACCCAGTACTTC
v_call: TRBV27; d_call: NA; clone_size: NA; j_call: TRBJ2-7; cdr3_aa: CASSWGSEQYF; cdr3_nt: TGTGCCAGCAGTTGGGGTAGCGAGCAGTACTTC
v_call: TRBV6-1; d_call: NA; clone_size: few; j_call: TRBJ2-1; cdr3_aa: CASSLTGYEQFF; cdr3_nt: TGTGCCAGCAGCCTTACAGGGTACGAGCAGTTCTTC
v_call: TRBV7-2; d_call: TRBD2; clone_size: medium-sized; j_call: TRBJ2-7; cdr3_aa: CASSSGLAGPFYEQYF; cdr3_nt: TGTGCCAGCAGCTCCGGACTAGCGGGACCCTTCTACGAGCAGTACTTC
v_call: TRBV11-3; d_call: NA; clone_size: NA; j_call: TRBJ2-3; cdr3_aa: CASSPGGGSPDTQYF; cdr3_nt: TGTGCCAGCAGCCCGGGGGGCGGGAGCCCAGATACGCAGTATTTT
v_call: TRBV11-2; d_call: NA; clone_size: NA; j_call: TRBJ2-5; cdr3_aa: CASSLLAAGWQETQYF; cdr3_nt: TGTGCCAGCAGCTTATTAGCGGCAGGGTGGCAAGAGACCCAGTACTTC
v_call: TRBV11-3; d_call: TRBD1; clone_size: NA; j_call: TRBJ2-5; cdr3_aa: CASSLGPTGGQETQYF; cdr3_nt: TGTGCCAGCAGCTTAGGGCCGACAGGGGGCCAAGAGACCCAGTACTTC
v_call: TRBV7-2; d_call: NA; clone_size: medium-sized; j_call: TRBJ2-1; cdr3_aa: CASRRAYEQFF; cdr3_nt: TGTGCCAGCAGGCGAGCCTACGAGCAGTTCTTC